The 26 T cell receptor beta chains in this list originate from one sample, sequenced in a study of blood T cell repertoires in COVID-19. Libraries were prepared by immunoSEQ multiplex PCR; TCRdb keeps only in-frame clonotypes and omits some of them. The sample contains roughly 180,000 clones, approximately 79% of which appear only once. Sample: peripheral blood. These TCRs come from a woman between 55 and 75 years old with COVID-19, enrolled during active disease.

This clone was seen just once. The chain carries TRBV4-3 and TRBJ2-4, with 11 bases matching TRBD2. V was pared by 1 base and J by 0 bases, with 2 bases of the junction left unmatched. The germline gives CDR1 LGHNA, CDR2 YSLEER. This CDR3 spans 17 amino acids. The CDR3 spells CASSQALAGVAKNIQYF. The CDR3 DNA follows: TGCGCCAGCAGCCAAGCACTAGCGGGAGTAGCCAAAAACATTCAGTACTTC.

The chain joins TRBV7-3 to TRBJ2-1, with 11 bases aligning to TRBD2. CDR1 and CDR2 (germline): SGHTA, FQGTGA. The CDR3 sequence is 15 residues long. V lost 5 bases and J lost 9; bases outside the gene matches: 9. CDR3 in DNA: TGTGCCAGCAGCGGTGTAGCGGGGGGGCTGGGTGAGCAGTTCTTC. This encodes CASSGVAGGLGEQFF.

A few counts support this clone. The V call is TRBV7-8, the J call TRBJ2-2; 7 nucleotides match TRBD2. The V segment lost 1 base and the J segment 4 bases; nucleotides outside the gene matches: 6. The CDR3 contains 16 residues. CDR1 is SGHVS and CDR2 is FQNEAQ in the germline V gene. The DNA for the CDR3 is TGTGCCAGCAGCTTAGTTGCGGGGGAGTCCACCGGGGAGCTGTTTTTT. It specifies CASSLVAGESTGELFF.

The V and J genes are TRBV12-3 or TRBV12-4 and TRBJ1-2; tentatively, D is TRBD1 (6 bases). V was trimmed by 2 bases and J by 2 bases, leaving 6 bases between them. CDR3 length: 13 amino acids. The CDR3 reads CASSLQGNYGYTF. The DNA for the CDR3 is TGTGCCAGCAGTTTACAGGGGAACTATGGCTACACCTTC.

The CDR3 reads CASSLVTPGNEQFF. The CDR3 nucleotides are TGCGCCAGCAGCTTGGTTACCCCCGGGAATGAGCAGTTCTTC. The chain has TRBV5-1 and TRBJ2-1; D is unresolved. Trimming left V 0 bases short and J 7 bases short, with 11 bases between. Germline CDR1 is SGHRS and CDR2 is YFSETQ. The length of the CDR3 is 14 residues.

In DNA form, the CDR3 reads TGTGCCAGCAGCCAGATGCGGGGATCCGTAACTGGTGGCTACACCTTC. It codes for CASSQMRGSVTGGYTF. V is TRBV28 and J is TRBJ1-2, with unresolved D. The germline gives CDR1 MDHEN, CDR2 SYDVKM. This CDR3 region has 16 residues. V was shortened by 6 bases and J by 7 bases, with 24 bases between the two germline ends.

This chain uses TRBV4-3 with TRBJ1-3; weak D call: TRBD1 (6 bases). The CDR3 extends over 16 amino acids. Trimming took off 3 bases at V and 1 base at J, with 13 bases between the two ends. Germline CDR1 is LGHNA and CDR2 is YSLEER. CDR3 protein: CASSQDNTGSGNTIYF. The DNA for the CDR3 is TGCGCCAGCAGCCAGGATAATACAGGGTCTGGAAACACCATATATTTT.

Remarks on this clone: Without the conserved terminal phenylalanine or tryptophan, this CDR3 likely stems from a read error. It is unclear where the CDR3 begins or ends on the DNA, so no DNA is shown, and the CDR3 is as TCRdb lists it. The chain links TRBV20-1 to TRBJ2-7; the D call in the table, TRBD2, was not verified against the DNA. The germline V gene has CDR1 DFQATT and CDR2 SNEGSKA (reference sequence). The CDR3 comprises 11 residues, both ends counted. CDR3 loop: CSARDGTSLIL.

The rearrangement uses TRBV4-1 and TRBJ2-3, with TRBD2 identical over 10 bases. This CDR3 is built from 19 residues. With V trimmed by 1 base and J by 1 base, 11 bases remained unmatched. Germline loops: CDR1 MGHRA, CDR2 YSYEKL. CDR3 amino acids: CASSQVSQRGGGRTDTQYF. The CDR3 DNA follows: TGCGCCAGCAGCCAAGTATCCCAGCGGGGGGGCGGACGCACAGATACGCAGTATTTT.

For the CDR3, the DNA is TGTGCCAGCACCCCCGGGGTCTACAATGAGCAGTTCTTC. The encoded protein is CASTPGVYNEQFF. The V gene is TRBV12-3 or TRBV12-4, the J gene TRBJ2-1; TRBD2 might be the D (5 bases). This CDR3 region has 13 residues. V was shortened by 7 bases and J by 3 bases, with 10 bases between the two germline ends.

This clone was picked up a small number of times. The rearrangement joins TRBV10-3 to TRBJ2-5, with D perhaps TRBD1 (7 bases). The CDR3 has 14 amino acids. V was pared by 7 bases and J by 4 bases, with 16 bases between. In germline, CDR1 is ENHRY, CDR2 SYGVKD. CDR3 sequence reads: CAIKHAQGGETQYF. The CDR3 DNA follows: TGTGCCATCAAACACGCCCAGGGGGGAGAGACCCAGTACTTC.

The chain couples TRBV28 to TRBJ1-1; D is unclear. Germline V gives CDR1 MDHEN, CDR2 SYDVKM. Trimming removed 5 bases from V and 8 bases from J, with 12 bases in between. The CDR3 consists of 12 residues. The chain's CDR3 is CASSPSDGEAFF. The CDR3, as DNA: TGTGCCAGCAGTCCGAGCGATGGGGAAGCTTTCTTT.

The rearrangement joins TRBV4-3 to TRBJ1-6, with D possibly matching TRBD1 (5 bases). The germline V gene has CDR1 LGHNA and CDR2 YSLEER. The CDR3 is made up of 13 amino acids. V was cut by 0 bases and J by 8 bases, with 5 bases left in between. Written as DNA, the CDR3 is TGCGCCAGCAGCCAAGACAGGGATTCACCCCTCCACTTT. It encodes CASSQDRDSPLHF.

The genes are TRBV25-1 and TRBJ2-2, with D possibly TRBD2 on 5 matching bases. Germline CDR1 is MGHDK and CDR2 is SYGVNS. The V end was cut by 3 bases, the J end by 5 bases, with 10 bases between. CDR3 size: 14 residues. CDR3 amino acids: CASSDARGTGELFF. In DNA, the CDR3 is TGTGCCAGCAGTGATGCGAGAGGGACCGGGGAGCTGTTTTTT.

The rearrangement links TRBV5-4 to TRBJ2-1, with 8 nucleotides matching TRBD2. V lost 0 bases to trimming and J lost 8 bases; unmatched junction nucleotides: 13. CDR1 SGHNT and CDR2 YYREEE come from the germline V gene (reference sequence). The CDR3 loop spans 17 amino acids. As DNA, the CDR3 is TGTGCCAGCAGCTTGGGCCCCCGGGGGGGCTCCTCTGATGAGCAGTTCTTC. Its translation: CASSLGPRGGSSDEQFF.

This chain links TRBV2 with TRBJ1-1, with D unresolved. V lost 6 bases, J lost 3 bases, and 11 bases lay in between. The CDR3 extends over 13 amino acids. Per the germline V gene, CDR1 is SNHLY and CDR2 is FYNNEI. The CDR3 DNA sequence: TGTGCCAGCAGGCCTGATAGTCACACTGAAGCTTTCTTT. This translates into CASRPDSHTEAFF.

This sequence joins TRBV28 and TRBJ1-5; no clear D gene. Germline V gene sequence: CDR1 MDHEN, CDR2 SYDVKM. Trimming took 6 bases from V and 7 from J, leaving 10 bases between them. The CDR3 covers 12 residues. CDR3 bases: TGTGCCAGCAGCACGGGTGGGCAGCCCCAGCATTTT. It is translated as CASSTGGQPQHF.

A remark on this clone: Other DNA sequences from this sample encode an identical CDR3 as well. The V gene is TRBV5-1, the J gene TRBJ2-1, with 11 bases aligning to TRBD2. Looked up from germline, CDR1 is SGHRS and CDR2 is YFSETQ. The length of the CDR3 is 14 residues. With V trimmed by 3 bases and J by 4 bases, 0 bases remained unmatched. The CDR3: CASSSSGGYNEQFF. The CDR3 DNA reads TGCGCCAGCAGCTCTAGCGGGGGGTACAATGAGCAGTTCTTC.

The DNA for the CDR3 is TGCGCCAGCAGTCAAGGGGGGAGCTCCTACGAGCAGTACTTC. It encodes CASSQGGSSYEQYF. This sequence joins TRBV23-1 and TRBJ2-7; possible D gene TRBD2, 6 bases. TRBV23-1 qualifies as an ORF whose function is uncertain. The CDR3 totals 14 residues. Trimming shortened V by 2 bases and J by 0 bases, and 8 bases separated the two germline ends.

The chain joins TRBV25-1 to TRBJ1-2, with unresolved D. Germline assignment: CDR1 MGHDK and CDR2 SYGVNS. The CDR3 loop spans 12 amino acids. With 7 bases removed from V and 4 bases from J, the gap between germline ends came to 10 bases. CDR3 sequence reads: CASNEVGYGYTF. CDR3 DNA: TGTGCCAGCAACGAGGTCGGCTATGGCTACACCTTC.

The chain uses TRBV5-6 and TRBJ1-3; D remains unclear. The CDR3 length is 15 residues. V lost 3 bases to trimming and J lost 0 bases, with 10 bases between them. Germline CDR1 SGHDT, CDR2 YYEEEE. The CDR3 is CASSSTHYSGNTIYF. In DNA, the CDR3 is TGTGCCAGCAGCTCGACACATTACTCTGGAAACACCATATATTTT. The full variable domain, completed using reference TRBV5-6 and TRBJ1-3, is DAGVTQSPTHLIKTRGQQVTLRCSPKSGHDTVSWYQQALGQGPQFIFQYYEEEERQRGNFPDRFSGHQFPNYSSELNVNALLLGDSALYLCASSSTHYSGNTIYFGEGSWLTVV.

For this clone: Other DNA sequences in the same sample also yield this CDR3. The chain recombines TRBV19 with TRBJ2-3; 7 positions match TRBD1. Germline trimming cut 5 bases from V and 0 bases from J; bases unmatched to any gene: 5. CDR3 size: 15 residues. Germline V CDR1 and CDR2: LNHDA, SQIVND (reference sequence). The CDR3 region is CASSPTGVSTDTQYF. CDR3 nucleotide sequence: TGTGCCAGTAGTCCAACAGGGGTTAGCACAGATACGCAGTATTTT.

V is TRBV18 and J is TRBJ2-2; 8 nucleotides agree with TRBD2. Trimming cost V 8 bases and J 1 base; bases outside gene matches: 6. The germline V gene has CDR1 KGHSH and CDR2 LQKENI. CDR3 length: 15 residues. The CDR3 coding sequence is TGTGCCAGCCGGACGGCGGGGGGGAACACCGGGGAGCTGTTTTTT. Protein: CASRTAGGNTGELFF.

The CDR3 region is CASSLLAGTDNEQFF. The CDR3 bases are TGTGCCAGCAGCTTACTAGCGGGTACAGACAATGAGCAGTTCTTC. V is TRBV7-3 and J is TRBJ2-1; 8 bases line up with TRBD2. CDR3 length equals 15 residues. Trimming cost V 2 bases and J 5 bases; bases outside gene matches: 5. Germline CDR1 reads SGHTA; CDR2 reads FQGTGA. Drawing the rest from reference TRBV7-3 and TRBJ2-1, the complete variable domain is GAGVSQTPSNKVTEKGKYVELRCDPISGHTALYWYRQSLGQGPEFLIYFQGTGAADDSGLPNDRFFAVRPEGSVSTLKIQRTERGDSAVYLCASSLLAGTDNEQFFGPGTRLTVL.

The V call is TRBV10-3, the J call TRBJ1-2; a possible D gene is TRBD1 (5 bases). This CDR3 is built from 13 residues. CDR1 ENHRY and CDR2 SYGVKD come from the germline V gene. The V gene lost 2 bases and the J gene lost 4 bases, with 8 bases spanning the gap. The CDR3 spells CAISEGGTYGYTF. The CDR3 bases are TGTGCCATCAGTGAGGGGGGGACCTATGGCTACACCTTC.

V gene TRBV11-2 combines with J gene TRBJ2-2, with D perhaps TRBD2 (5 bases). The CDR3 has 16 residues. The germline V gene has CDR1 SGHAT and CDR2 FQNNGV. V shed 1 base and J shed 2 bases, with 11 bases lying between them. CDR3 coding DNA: TGTGCCAGCAGCTTAGTCCCAGCGGAAAACACCGGGGAGCTGTTTTTT. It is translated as CASSLVPAENTGELFF.